This TCR beta chain derives from a study of shared clonotypes between healthy human individuals. Regarding this clone: Its matching antigen is unknown.

Assay used: immunoSEQ multiplex PCR; TCRdb lists only in-frame clones, some missing. The table lists roughly 1.4 million clones, about 98.5% of them singletons. Study-level points and caveats: Of the naive CD4 clonotypes, about 5% were shared across a handful of donors. Represented diversity, genetic and exposure-history alike, was limited by few donors.

Trimming at V came to 8 bases and at J to 0 bases, leaving 9 bases not matched to a gene. The germline V gene has CDR1 WSHSY and CDR2 SAAADI. This CDR3 has 15 residues. The receptor comes from a man in his thirties or forties in good health. The chain is built from TRBV10-2 and TRBJ1-1, with 7 bases lining up with TRBD1. Source material: naive CD4+ T cells sorted from blood. Subset reported: CD45RA+ positively selected. In nucleotides, the CDR3 is TGCGCCAGCCAAACCTGGACAGGTATGAACACTGAAGCTTTCTTT. As protein: CASQTWTGMNTEAFF.